This T cell receptor (beta chain) stems from a study of blood T cells in healthy people across ages. Germline V lookup: CDR1 MNHEY, CDR2 SMNVEV (reference sequence). The CDR3 extends over 15 amino acids. V dropped 2 bases and J dropped 2; count of bases not matched to a gene: 3. Combining a sample-barcoded 5' primer with a J-beta primer mix, a second PCR ran for roughly 7 to 12 cycles. Using its own MiXCR run on the 5' RACE reads, TCRdb lists one record per CDR3 protein. The data show hundreds of thousands of distinct CDR3 sequences, roughly half seen once. This clonotype was observed at least ten times.

The V and J genes are TRBV27 and TRBJ2-1; 7 bases are a match to TRBD2. The sample was blood. This TCR derives from a woman of 80 years or more in good health. The CDR3 nucleotides are TGTGCCAGCAGTTTAAACGGGAGGCCCTACAATGAGCAGTTCTTC. Translating gives CASSLNGRPYNEQFF.